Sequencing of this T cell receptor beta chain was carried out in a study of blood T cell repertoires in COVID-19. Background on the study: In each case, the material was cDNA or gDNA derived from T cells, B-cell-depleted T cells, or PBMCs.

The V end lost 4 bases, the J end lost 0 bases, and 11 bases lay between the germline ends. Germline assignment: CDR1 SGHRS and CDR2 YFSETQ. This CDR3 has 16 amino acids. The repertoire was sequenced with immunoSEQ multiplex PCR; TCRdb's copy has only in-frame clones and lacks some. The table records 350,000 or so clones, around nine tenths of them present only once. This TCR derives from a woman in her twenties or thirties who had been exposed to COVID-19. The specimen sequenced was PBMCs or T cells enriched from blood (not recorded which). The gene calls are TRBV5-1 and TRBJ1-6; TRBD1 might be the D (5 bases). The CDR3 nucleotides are TGCGCCAGCAGCCCGGGGGATTACTCCTATAATTCACCCCTCCACTTT. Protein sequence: CASSPGDYSYNSPLHF.